This T cell receptor (beta chain) stems from a study of cytomegalovirus exposure and HLA in healthy donors. Study-wide context: In an early release, HLA-typed donors contributed 90 million or so unique TCR sequences. Study outcomes and limitations: As was reported, the HLA-A and HLA-B alleles of most subjects were accurately predicted from TCR beta sequences. According to an earlier analysis, most TCR beta V segments yielded productive rearrangements about 90% or about 30% of the time.

The PCR made use of 60 Vbeta and 13 Jbeta primers. Method: immunoSEQ multiplex PCR; TCRdb's copy keeps in-frame clones and lacks some. Among about 160,000 clones listed, around nine tenths were seen once. Comments on this clone: The antigen is unknown.

This cohort consisted of healthy bone marrow donors. With 2 bases removed from V and 4 bases from J, the gap between germline ends came to 17 bases. The CDR3 has 17 amino acids. In germline, CDR1 is MGHRA, CDR2 YSYEKL. The sample taken for sequencing was PBMCs. The J gene is TRBJ1-4, the V gene TRBV4-1, with D possibly being TRBD1 (5 bases). This receptor was obtained from a woman aged 25 to 45 in good health and CMV-seronegative. CDR3 sequence: CASSQPKGWNINEKLFF. For the CDR3, the DNA is TGCGCCAGCAGCCAACCAAAGGGGTGGAACATTAATGAAAAACTGTTTTTT.